The clone carrying this T cell receptor (beta chain) has a handful of counts. At one end, the junction sequence differs from germline, possibly due to a read error. The data were obtained in a study of tumor-infiltrating lymphocytes in primary liver carcinoma. Joint extraction of RNA and DNA used roughly 18-34 mg of bulk tissue that was unsorted. The CDR3 has 14 amino acids. Germline CDR1 is SGHAT and CDR2 is FQNNGV. The investigators made TCR beta cDNA from about 500 ng total RNA, using a constant-region primer. For TCR beta, libraries were produced by three nested multiplex PCR rounds using slightly modified ARM-PCR. It was with TRBV1-TRBV30 forward primers and a C-beta reverse primer that the first two PCR rounds were run, at approximately 10 cycles each. MiXCR, applied by TCRdb to the multiplex PCR reads, yields one record per CDR3 protein. The sample lists approximately 110,000 distinct CDR3 sequences; 64% were seen once.

This receptor was taken from a woman aged 60-75 years with primary liver carcinoma and hepatitis B virus infection. Sequencing used liver tumor tissue from sampling region 3. Specified subset: tumor region T3, left-lateral pole. J is TRBJ2-7 and V is TRBV11-2; either TRBD1 or TRBD2 may fit D (5 bases each). The CDR3 here is CAGSSAVGTYEQYF. CDR3 in DNA: TGTGCCGGCAGCTCTGCAGTTGGGACCTACGAGCAATACTTC.